This TCR beta chain stems from a study of Ad26.COV2.S vaccination and SARS-CoV-2 variants. Overall study context: By the intramuscular route, Ad26.COV2.S was given once, or twice 56 days apart.

General study findings and limits: The breadth of spike-specific CD8+ and CD4+ T cell responses after vaccination was reportedly substantial.

Indicated treatment: around 19 received Ad26.COV2.S at low or high dose, single or two shots; roughly 5 received placebo; per-sample allocation not given. Sampling occurred on day 63 after the first vaccine or placebo injection. This clone was counted a few times. Its specificity is unknown. Data came from immunoSEQ multiplex PCR; TCRdb stores just in-frame clones and leaves some out. The data show 300,000 to 400,000 clones, with roughly 84% seen just once and around 3% held by the top ten. Here the sequenced sample was peripheral blood, taken in a trial of Ad26.COV2.S vaccine versus placebo. This TCR derives from a person between 18 and 59 years old who received the Ad26.COV2.S COVID-19 vaccine or a placebo.

CDR3 amino acids: CASSYPPGTGGLETQYF. For the CDR3, the DNA is TGTGCCAGCAGTTACCCGCCCGGGACAGGGGGTCTGGAGACCCAGTACTTC. The rearrangement links TRBV6-2 or TRBV6-3 to TRBJ2-5, with 11 bases identical to TRBD1. The ends lost 2 bases at V and 5 bases at J; junction bases unmatched: 10. Germline-derived CDR1 and CDR2 are MNHEY and SVGEGT. This CDR3 has 17 amino acids.